This T cell receptor (beta chain) is from a study of T cell changes during pregnancy in multiple sclerosis. V was cut by 5 bases and J by 3 bases, with 17 bases left in between. The CDR3 extends over 15 amino acids. Germline V gene data show CDR1 as MNHEY and CDR2 as SMNVEV (reference sequence). The table came from immunoSEQ multiplex PCR; TCRdb's copy has only in-frame clones and leaves some out. The table has around 130,000 clones, about 96% seen once. The TCR sequence derives from a female donor with multiple sclerosis, enrolled in a pregnancy study. The sample here was peripheral blood, taken after pregnancy. The chain combines TRBV27 with TRBJ2-7; possibly TRBD2 for D (7 bases). CDR3 DNA: TGTGCCAGCAGTCCCTCCACCGGGGGGCTCTACGAGCAGTACTTC. It codes for CASSPSTGGLYEQYF.